The T cell receptor beta chain described here comes from a study of shared clonotypes between healthy human individuals. Study-level findings and limits: Depth of sequencing was expected to influence donor clonotype sharing.

The repertoire was sequenced with immunoSEQ multiplex PCR; TCRdb's copy has only in-frame clones and lacks some. The table includes under 2.5 million clones, 80% to 95% detected once. Deletions cut 5 bases from V and 5 bases from J, with 21 bases between. Germline-derived CDR1 and CDR2 are LNHDA and SQIVND (reference sequence). There are 16 residues in the CDR3. Note on this clone: Its antigen is undetermined.

The chain employs TRBV19 and TRBJ1-1; TRBD1 is a possible D gene (5 bases). Sequenced material: naive CD4+ T cells from PBMCs. Described subset: CD45RA+ positively selected. The sequence was obtained from a man younger than 35 in good health. Some clones in this sample may be carry-over from other donors' samples. The DNA of the CDR3 is TGTGCCAGTAGTTCCGGGGCCCTGGAACGTGGGACTGAAGCTTTCTTT. Its protein product is CASSSGALERGTEAFF.